This T cell receptor (beta chain) emerged from a study of OX40 agonist ivuxolimab in advanced cancers. As for the study more broadly: Ivuxolimab, which targeted the costimulatory receptor OX40 (CD134), was an agonistic, fully human IgG2 monoclonal antibody. In the dose-escalation cohort, roughly 80% of patients were male, and the mean age was around 60 years, with a range of roughly 20 to 79. Of the roughly 52 dose-escalation patients, hepatocellular carcinoma was present in around 20, melanoma in approximately 15, renal cell carcinoma in 9 and head and neck cancer in 9. Intravenous ivuxolimab was administered to patients every 2 weeks at six dose levels: 0.01, 0.1, 0.3, 1.5, 3 and 10 mg/kg. Patients were allowed to have had prior anti-PD-1, anti-PD-L1 or anti-CTLA-4 therapy, and around 43% of the dose-escalation patients had been treated with checkpoint inhibitors. Partial responses were achieved by three dose-escalation patients, of whom one had hepatocellular carcinoma and two had cutaneous melanoma. The paper covers the monotherapy dose-escalation part of the phase I ivuxolimab trial, which included N of about 56 patients. The point of sequencing TCRbeta in the periphery was to test whether ivuxolimab changed TCR sequence diversity and drove clonal T-cell expansion. Overall results and qualifications from the work: At doses of 0.1 to 3.0 mg/kg, clonal expansion of both CD4+ and CD8+ blood T cells was observed from baseline to week 6. The antigen specificity of the peripheral T cells that underwent clonal expansion was not determined. In the 0.1-3.0 mg/kg groups, partial responders had among the lowest normalized peripheral clonal expansion, particularly in CD8+ T cells. Low levels of normalized T-cell clonal expansion were also seen in some patients who did not respond. After ivuxolimab, CD8+ T cells had more expanded clones than CD4+ T cells on average.

Patients with autoimmune disease history or receiving systemic immunosuppression were excluded from the trial. Peripheral blood for TCR sequencing was collected from all dose cohorts at baseline, on cycle 4 day 1, and on cycle 7 day 1. The samples were taken from a phase I, first-in-human, multicenter, open-label dose-escalation trial of ivuxolimab. The trial enrolled adults with locally advanced or metastatic head and neck squamous cell, hepatocellular, melanoma or renal cell carcinoma. Before TCR sequencing, CD4+ T cells and CD8+ T cells were sorted from peripheral blood as separate populations. For sequencing of the TCRbeta CDR3 region, genomic DNA was extracted from the sorted cells. The immunoSEQ Assay was used for sequencing of TCRbeta CDR3 regions. TCRdb holds this immuneACCESS table with in-frame rearrangements only. Some clones are missing; in checked studies, unresolved V genes explain under half, and the rest has no known cause. This sample holds about 59,000 clones; 94% were observed only once. Together, the top ten hold around 19% of the sample.

Regarding this clone: This clone's antigen is unknown. Base qualities were left out, and no much larger clone turns up one base away.

The sample was CD4+ or CD8+ T cells sorted from blood, taken in a trial of the OX40 agonist ivuxolimab. The origin of this receptor is an adult with an advanced solid tumor such as melanoma, head and neck, liver or kidney cancer.

At the DNA level, the sequence is TGTGCCAGTAGTATAGTGAACATCGCTTACTATGGCTACACCTTC. This translates into CASSIVNIAYYGYTF. The receptor chain draws on TRBV19 and TRBJ1-2, with no confidently assigned D gene. CDR1 and CDR2 were assigned from the germline V gene (reference sequence) as LNHDA and SQIVND. V lost 1 base and J lost 3 bases; the stretch between them is 12 bases long. From its cysteine to its phenylalanine, the CDR3 spans 15 amino acids. The kept DNA is CDR3 alone, 45 bases in frame from the first base.